Presented here are 27 T cell receptor beta chains from one specimen sequenced in a study of beta chain features in type 1 diabetes. The entirety of the isolated RNA underwent reverse transcription, so expressed TCRB transcripts were sequenced. Repertoires were generated with immunoSEQ multiplex PCR, while TCRdb's copy carries only in-frame clones and drops some. Of 250,000 to 300,000 clones in the sample, 7% to 9% were seen once. The sequenced material came from central memory CD4+ T cells from blood. The receptors were sampled from a woman between 18 and 30 years old in good health.

This clone was observed a few times. The J gene is TRBJ1-1, the V gene TRBV7-2; D is perhaps TRBD1 (5 bases). CDR3 length: 12 amino acids. The germline V gene encodes CDR1 SGHTA and CDR2 FQGNSA. The V gene lost 0 bases and the J gene lost 7 bases, with 6 bases spanning the gap. In DNA form, the CDR3 reads TGTGCCAGCAGCTTAGCGGGGGGTGAAGCTTTCTTT. This gives the protein CASSLAGGEAFF.

The chain links TRBV7-3 to TRBJ2-1; D may be TRBD2 (5 bases). CDR1 and CDR2 from the germline V gene are SGHTA and FQGTGA. CDR3 length equals 15 residues. V was pared by 3 bases and J by 3 bases, with 12 bases between. CDR3 nucleotides: TGTGCCAGCAGCTTCCATCCGGGAATCTACAATGAGCAGTTCTTC. This sequence encodes CASSFHPGIYNEQFF. Full variable domain (remainder filled in from reference TRBV7-3 and TRBJ2-1): GAGVSQTPSNKVTEKGKYVELRCDPISGHTALYWYRQSLGQGPEFLIYFQGTGAADDSGLPNDRFFAVRPEGSVSTLKIQRTERGDSAVYLCASSFHPGIYNEQFFGPGTRLTVL.

This clone occurred many times. The chain links TRBV28 to TRBJ2-7, with D possibly TRBD1 on 5 matching bases. Germline CDR1 is MDHEN and CDR2 is SYDVKM. The CDR3 has 13 residues. The germline V and J ends were trimmed by 5 bases and 5 bases, with 13 bases remaining between them. CDR3 DNA sequence: TGTGCCAGCAGTGTTGACAGCCGGGACGAGCAGTACGTC. Its translation is CASSVDSRDEQYV.

The chain joins TRBV27 to TRBJ2-6; perhaps TRBD1 as D (6 bases). The CDR3 spans 16 residues. Germline values: CDR1 MNHEY, CDR2 SMNVEV (reference sequence). Trimming removed 6 bases from V and 4 bases from J, with 16 bases in between. CDR3 in DNA: TGTGCCAGCAGACGAGCAGGGGATCTAGGGGCCAACGTCCTGACTTTC. Encoded protein: CASRRAGDLGANVLTF.

The chain recombines TRBV6-5 with TRBJ2-1; 7 bases are shared with TRBD2. The CDR3 has 12 residues. Unmatched junction bases numbered 4, after V lost 6 bases and J lost 8 bases. Germline assignment: CDR1 MNHEY and CDR2 SVGAGI. The CDR3 nucleotides read TGTGCCAGCAGCGACGGACTAGATGAGCAGTTCTTC. Translated, it gives CASSDGLDEQFF.

V is TRBV7-2 and J is TRBJ2-3; a possible D gene is TRBD2 (7 bases). V was pared by 7 bases and J by 1 base, with 15 bases between. In germline, CDR1 is SGHTA, CDR2 FQGNSA. The CDR3 spans 15 residues. The CDR3 DNA follows: TGTGCCAGCACCCCCGGGGGGCCCCGCACAGATACGCAGTATTTT. It yields the protein CASTPGGPRTDTQYF.

Notes on this clone: A single base separates this from a much larger clone, so it may be a read error. This rearrangement joins TRBV5-1 to TRBJ2-1, with TRBD2 matching 13 bases. With V trimmed by 4 bases and J by 8 bases, 6 bases remained unmatched. Germline assignment: CDR1 SGHRS and CDR2 YFSETQ. The CDR3 spans 15 residues. The CDR3, as DNA: TGCGCCAGCAGCCCCCGGACTAGCGGGGGAGATGAGCAGTTCTTC. Amino acid sequence: CASSPRTSGGDEQFF.

V gene TRBV7-9 combines with J gene TRBJ2-7, with a tentative D call TRBD1 (5 bases). Germline V gene lookup returns CDR1 SEHNR and CDR2 FQNEAQ (reference sequence). This CDR3 is built from 15 residues. V gave up 0 bases and J gave up 5 bases, with 14 bases separating them. Here the CDR3 reads CASSLALAGIHEQYF. CDR3 DNA: TGTGCCAGCAGCTTAGCCTTGGCAGGGATCCACGAGCAGTACTTC.

This chain connects TRBV30 to TRBJ1-5; possible D gene TRBD1, 6 bases. The germline V gene encodes CDR1 GTSNPN and CDR2 SVGIG (reference sequence). Trimming took 7 bases from V and 9 from J, leaving 16 bases between them. This CDR3 contains 12 residues. As DNA, the CDR3 is TGTGCCTTTACGGACAGAATGGGGCCCCAGCATTTT. Its protein is CAFTDRMGPQHF. Using reference TRBV30 and TRBJ1-5 for the parts outside the CDR3, the full variable domain is SQTIHQWPATLVQPVGSPLSLECTVEGTSNPNLYWYRQAAGRGLQLLFYSVGIGQISSEVPQNLSASRPQDRQFILSSKKLLLSDSGFYLCAFTDRMGPQHFGDGTRLSIL.

The chain is built from TRBV7-9 and TRBJ2-5; a possible D gene is TRBD2 (6 bases). V lost 5 bases, J lost 3 bases, and 22 bases lay in between. Germline values: CDR1 SEHNR, CDR2 FQNEAQ (reference sequence). This CDR3 is 17 amino acids long. The CDR3 is CASSRFRWAGPEETQYF. The CDR3 nucleotides are TGTGCCAGCAGCCGATTCCGGTGGGCGGGACCGGAAGAGACCCAGTACTTC.

This clone has a handful of counts. The chain joins TRBV6-6 to TRBJ2-7; weak D call: TRBD2 (5 bases). Germline CDR1 and CDR2: MNHNY and SVGAGI (reference sequence). The CDR3 has 13 residues. Trimming stripped 6 bases from V and 3 bases from J, with 12 bases between. CDR3 DNA: TGTGCCAGCAGGCTTACTAGAGACTACGAGCAGTACTTC. Its translation is CASRLTRDYEQYF.

The V gene is TRBV27, the J gene TRBJ2-7; D is unresolved. CDR3 length: 14 amino acids. Germline-derived CDR1 and CDR2 are MNHEY and SMNVEV (reference sequence). V was cut by 6 bases and J by 2 bases, with 14 bases left in between. This CDR3 reads CASSVDPRTYEQYF. The CDR3 DNA follows: TGTGCCAGCAGCGTCGACCCACGCACCTACGAGCAGTACTTC.

The chain is built from TRBV7-6 and TRBJ1-6, with TRBD1 matching 9 bases. Trimming at V came to 2 bases and at J to 8 bases, leaving 10 bases not matched to a gene. Germline CDR1 SGHVS, CDR2 FNYEAQ. CDR3 length: 17 residues. DNA of the CDR3: TGTGCCAGCAGCTTAACCTCGGGACAGGGTCCGTATTCACCCCTCCACTTT. It yields the protein CASSLTSGQGPYSPLHF.

This clone was seen only once. The genes are TRBV5-1 and TRBJ2-2, with D perhaps matching TRBD1 (6 bases). The germline gives CDR1 SGHRS, CDR2 YFSETQ. Trimming took off 4 bases at V and 4 bases at J, with 11 bases between the two ends. This CDR3 region has 14 residues. CDR3 sequence: CASSGGQSTGELFF. In DNA form, the CDR3 reads TGCGCCAGCAGCGGGGGACAATCCACCGGGGAGCTGTTTTTT. The full variable domain, completed using reference TRBV5-1 and TRBJ2-2, is KAGVTQTPRYLIKTRGQQVTLSCSPISGHRSVSWYQQTPGQGLQFLFEYFSETQRNKGNFPGRFSGRQFSNSRSEMNVSTLELGDSALYLCASSGGQSTGELFFGEGSRLTVL.

This clone was seen only a few times. This rearrangement joins TRBV7-9 to TRBJ2-1, with 7 bases fitting TRBD2. From germline, CDR1 is SEHNR and CDR2 FQNEAQ (reference sequence). With V trimmed by 6 bases and J by 5 bases, 10 bases remained unmatched. This CDR3 contains 15 residues. The CDR3 region is CASRPWASGDNEQFF. In DNA form, the CDR3 reads TGTGCCAGCAGACCGTGGGCTAGCGGCGACAATGAGCAGTTCTTC. Complete variable domain (other parts from reference TRBV7-9 and TRBJ2-1): DTGVSQNPRHKITKRGQNVTFRCDPISEHNRLYWYRQTLGQGPEFLTYFQNEAQLEKSRLLSDRFSAERPKGSFSTLEIQRTEQGDSAMYLCASRPWASGDNEQFFGPGTRLTVL.

The sample holds a few counts of this clone. The sample holds other DNA sequences that translate to the same CDR3. This sequence joins TRBV7-9 and TRBJ1-1, with D perhaps TRBD1 (6 bases). Looked up from germline, CDR1 is SEHNR and CDR2 is FQNEAQ (reference sequence). The CDR3 has 13 amino acids. V shed 2 bases and J shed 5 bases, with 9 bases lying between them. CDR3 residues: CASSLQGRTEAFF. The CDR3 DNA reads as TGTGCCAGCAGCTTACAGGGGAGGACTGAAGCTTTCTTT.

The sample holds a few counts of this clone. The gene calls are TRBV5-8 and TRBJ1-2, with TRBD1 matching 7 bases. The germline V gene has CDR1 SGHTS and CDR2 YDEGEE. The ends lost 1 base at V and 4 bases at J; junction bases unmatched: 10. The CDR3 runs to 16 residues. The CDR3 DNA sequence: TGTGCCAGCAGCTTGAGGCGACGGACAGGCTCCTATGGCTACACCTTC. Its translation is CASSLRRRTGSYGYTF.

CDR3 nucleotides: TGTGCCAGCAGCCAAAGACGGTCAGATACGCAGTATTTT. Translated: CASSQRRSDTQYF. The rearrangement uses TRBV4-2 and TRBJ2-3, with no clear D. Deletions cut 2 bases from V and 4 bases from J, with 7 bases between. Germline V gene sequence: CDR1 LGHNA, CDR2 YNFKEQ. The CDR3 has 13 amino acids.

Only a few counts were recorded for this clone. The CDR3 nucleotides read TGTGCCAGCAGCCCCGACAGGATTGATACGCAGTATTTT. It specifies CASSPDRIDTQYF. The chain employs TRBV7-8 and TRBJ2-3; the D gene is possibly TRBD1 (6 bases). CDR1 is SGHVS, CDR2 FQNEAQ, per germline. The CDR3 runs 13 residues. Trimming removed 5 bases from V and 6 bases from J, with 12 bases in between.

This clone appeared a few times. The chain recombines TRBV25-1 with TRBJ2-7, with a tentative D call TRBD2 (6 bases). Germline-derived CDR1 and CDR2 are MGHDK and SYGVNS. The CDR3 sequence is 14 residues long. Trimming shortened V by 2 bases and J by 12 bases, and 20 bases separated the two germline ends. This chain's CDR3 is CASSEGGRRSPGYF. The CDR3 DNA reads as TGTGCCAGCAGTGAAGGAGGGAGGAGAAGTCCCGGGTACTTC.

The V call is TRBV2, the J call TRBJ2-7; TRBD1 or TRBD2 may be the D gene (6 bases each). This CDR3 is built from 13 residues. Germline loops: CDR1 SNHLY, CDR2 FYNNEI. V was shortened by 4 bases and J by 6 bases, with 13 bases between the two germline ends. The CDR3 sequence is CASSVTQGGEQYV. The CDR3 DNA reads TGTGCCAGCAGTGTTACACAGGGAGGCGAGCAGTACGTC.

The rearrangement joins TRBV7-9 to TRBJ2-1; D is perhaps TRBD2 (6 bases). The CDR3 contains 17 residues. V lost 5 bases to trimming and J lost 1 base, with 18 bases between them. CDR1 and CDR2 from the germline V gene are SEHNR and FQNEAQ (reference sequence). CDR3 sequence (DNA): TGTGCCAGCAGCCCGCGGTCGGGGGTAACATCCTACAATGAGCAGTTCTTC. It encodes CASSPRSGVTSYNEQFF.

This clone was counted only a few times. V usage is TRBV5-6 and J usage is TRBJ2-3; D ambiguous. CDR1 and CDR2 from the germline V gene are SGHDT and YYEEEE. The CDR3 loop spans 14 amino acids. Trimming removed 4 bases from V and 2 bases from J, with 11 bases in between. As DNA, the CDR3 is TGTGCCAGCAGCCCGACACTCCCCACAGATACGCAGTATTTT. Protein: CASSPTLPTDTQYF.

This clone was counted ten times or more. V usage is TRBV28 and J usage is TRBJ1-3; D is possibly TRBD1 (5 bases). The V gene lost 6 bases and the J gene lost 0 bases, with 9 bases spanning the gap. CDR1 MDHEN and CDR2 SYDVKM come from the germline V gene. CDR3 length: 14 residues. This CDR3 reads CASRPTASGNTIYF. The CDR3 DNA is TGTGCCAGCAGACCGACAGCCTCTGGAAACACCATATATTTT.

The sample holds a few counts of this clone. The chain combines TRBV7-9 with TRBJ1-2, with a tentative D call TRBD1 (6 bases). Trimming stripped 2 bases from V and 7 bases from J, with 14 bases between. This CDR3 has 14 residues. The germline V gene has CDR1 SEHNR and CDR2 FQNEAQ (reference sequence). Here the CDR3 DNA reads TGTGCCAGCAGCTTAAGGGAGGGGGGTGCTGGCTACACCTTC. It encodes CASSLREGGAGYTF.

The chain carries TRBV11-2 and TRBJ1-1; a possible D gene is TRBD1 (6 bases). The CDR3 totals 16 residues. Per the germline V gene, CDR1 is SGHAT and CDR2 is FQNNGV. Trimming took 5 bases from V and 2 from J, leaving 18 bases between them. The CDR3 DNA reads as TGTGCCAGCAGCCGTAGCGGGACAACCGGAAACACTGAAGCTTTCTTT. This sequence encodes CASSRSGTTGNTEAFF.

The chain couples TRBV7-2 to TRBJ2-1, with D unresolved. V lost 2 bases and J lost 7, with 6 bases in between. Germline lookup yields CDR1 SGHTA and CDR2 FQGNSA. This CDR3 has 12 amino acids. This CDR3 reads CASSLIGNEQFF. The CDR3 DNA follows: TGTGCCAGCAGCTTAATTGGGAATGAGCAGTTCTTC.